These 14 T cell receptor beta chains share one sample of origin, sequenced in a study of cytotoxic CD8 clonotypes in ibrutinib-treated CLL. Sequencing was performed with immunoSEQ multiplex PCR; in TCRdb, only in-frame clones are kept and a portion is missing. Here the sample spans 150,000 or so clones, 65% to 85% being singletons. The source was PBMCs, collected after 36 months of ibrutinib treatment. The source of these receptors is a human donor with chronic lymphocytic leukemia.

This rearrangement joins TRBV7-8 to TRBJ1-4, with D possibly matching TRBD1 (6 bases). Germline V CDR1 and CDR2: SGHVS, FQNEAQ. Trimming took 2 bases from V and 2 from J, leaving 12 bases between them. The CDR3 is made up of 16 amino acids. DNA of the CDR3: TGTGCCAGCAGCTTACGGGGGGCGCCCACTAATGAAAAACTGTTTTTT. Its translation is CASSLRGAPTNEKLFF.

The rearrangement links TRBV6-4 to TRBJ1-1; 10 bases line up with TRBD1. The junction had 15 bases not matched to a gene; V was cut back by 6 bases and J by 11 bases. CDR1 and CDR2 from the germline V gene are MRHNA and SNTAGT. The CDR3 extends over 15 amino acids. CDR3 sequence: CASSRPGTGEILAFF. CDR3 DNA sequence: TGTGCCAGCAGCCGACCCGGGACAGGGGAAATTTTGGCTTTCTTT.

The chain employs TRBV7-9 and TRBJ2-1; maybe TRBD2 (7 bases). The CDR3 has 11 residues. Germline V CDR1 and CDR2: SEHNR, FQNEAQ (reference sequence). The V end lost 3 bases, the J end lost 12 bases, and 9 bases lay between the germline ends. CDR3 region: CASSLGGGQFF. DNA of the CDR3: TGTGCCAGCAGCTTGGGAGGGGGGCAGTTCTTC. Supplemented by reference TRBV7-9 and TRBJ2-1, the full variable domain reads DTGVSQNPRHKITKRGQNVTFRCDPISEHNRLYWYRQTLGQGPEFLTYFQNEAQLEKSRLLSDRFSAERPKGSFSTLEIQRTEQGDSAMYLCASSLGGGQFFGPGTRLTVL.

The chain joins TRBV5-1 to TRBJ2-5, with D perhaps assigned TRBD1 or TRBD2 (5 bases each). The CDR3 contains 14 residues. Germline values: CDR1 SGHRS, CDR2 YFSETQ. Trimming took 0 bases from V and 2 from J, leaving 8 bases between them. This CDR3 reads CASSLGGPQETQYF. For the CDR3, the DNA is TGCGCCAGCAGCTTGGGGGGACCGCAAGAGACCCAGTACTTC.

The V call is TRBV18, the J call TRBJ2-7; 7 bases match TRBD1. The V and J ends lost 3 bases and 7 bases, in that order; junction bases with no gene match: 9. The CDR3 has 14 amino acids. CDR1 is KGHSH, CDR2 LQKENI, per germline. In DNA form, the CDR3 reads TGTGCCAGCTCACCGTCTCCAGGGGGAACGGAGCAGTACTTC. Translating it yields CASSPSPGGTEQYF.

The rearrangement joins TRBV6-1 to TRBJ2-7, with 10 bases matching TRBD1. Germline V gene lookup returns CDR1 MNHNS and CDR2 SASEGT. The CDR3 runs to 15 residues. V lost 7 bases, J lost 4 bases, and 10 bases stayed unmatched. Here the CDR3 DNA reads TGTGCCAGCACCAAAACCCCGGGACAGGGGTACGAGCAGTACTTC. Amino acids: CASTKTPGQGYEQYF.

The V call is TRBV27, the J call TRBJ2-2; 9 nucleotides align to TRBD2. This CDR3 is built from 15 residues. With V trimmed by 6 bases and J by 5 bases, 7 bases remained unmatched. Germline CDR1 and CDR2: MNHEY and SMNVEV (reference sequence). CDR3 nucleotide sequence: TGTGCCAGCAGCCTTAGCGGGAGTCTTACCGGGGAGCTGTTTTTT. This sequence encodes CASSLSGSLTGELFF.

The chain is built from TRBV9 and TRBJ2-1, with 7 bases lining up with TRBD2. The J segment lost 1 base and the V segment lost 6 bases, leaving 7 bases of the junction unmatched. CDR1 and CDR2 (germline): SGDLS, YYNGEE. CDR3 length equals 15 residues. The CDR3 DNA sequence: TGTGCCAGCACCCCACTAGCGACTTCCTACAATGAGCAGTTCTTC. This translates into CASTPLATSYNEQFF.

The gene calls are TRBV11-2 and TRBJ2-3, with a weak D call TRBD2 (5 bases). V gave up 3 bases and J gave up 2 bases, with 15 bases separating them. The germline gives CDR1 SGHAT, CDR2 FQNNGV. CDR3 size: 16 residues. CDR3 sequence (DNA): TGTGCCAGCAGCTTGAGTACGGGGATCATCACAGATACGCAGTATTTT. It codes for CASSLSTGIITDTQYF.

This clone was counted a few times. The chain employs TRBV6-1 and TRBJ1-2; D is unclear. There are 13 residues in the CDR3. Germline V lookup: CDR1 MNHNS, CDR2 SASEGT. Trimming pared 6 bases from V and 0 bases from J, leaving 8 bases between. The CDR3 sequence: CASRGGSNYGYTF. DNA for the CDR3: TGTGCCAGCAGGGGAGGCTCTAACTATGGCTACACCTTC.

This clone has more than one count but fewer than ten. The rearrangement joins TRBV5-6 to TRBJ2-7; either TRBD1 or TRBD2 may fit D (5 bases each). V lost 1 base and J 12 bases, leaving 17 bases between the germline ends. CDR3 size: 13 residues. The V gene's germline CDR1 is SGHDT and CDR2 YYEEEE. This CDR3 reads CASSLMGRREGYF. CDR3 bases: TGTGCCAGCAGCTTGATGGGGCGTCGAGAGGGGTACTTC.

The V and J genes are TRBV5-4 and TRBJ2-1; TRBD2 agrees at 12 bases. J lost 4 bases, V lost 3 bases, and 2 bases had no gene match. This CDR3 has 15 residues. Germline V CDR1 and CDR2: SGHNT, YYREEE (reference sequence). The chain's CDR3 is CASSSTSGRYNEQFF. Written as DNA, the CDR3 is TGTGCCAGCAGCTCGACTAGCGGGAGATACAATGAGCAGTTCTTC. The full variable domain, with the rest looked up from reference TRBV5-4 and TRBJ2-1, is ETGVTQSPTHLIKTRGQQVTLRCSSQSGHNTVSWYQQALGQGPQFIFQYYREEENGRGNFPPRFSGLQFPNYSSELNVNALELDDSALYLCASSSTSGRYNEQFFGPGTRLTVL.

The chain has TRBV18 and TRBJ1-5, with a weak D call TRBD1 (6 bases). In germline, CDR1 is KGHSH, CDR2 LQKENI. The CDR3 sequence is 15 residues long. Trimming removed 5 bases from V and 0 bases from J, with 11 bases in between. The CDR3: CASSTGTISNQPQHF. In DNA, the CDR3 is TGTGCCAGCTCAACCGGGACAATTAGCAATCAGCCCCAGCATTTT.

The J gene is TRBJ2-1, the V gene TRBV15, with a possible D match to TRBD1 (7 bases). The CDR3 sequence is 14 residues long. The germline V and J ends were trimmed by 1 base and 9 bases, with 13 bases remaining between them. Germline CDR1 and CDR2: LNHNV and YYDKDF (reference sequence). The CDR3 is CATSRGGGGVEQFF. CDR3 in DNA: TGTGCCACCAGCAGAGGTGGAGGGGGCGTTGAGCAGTTCTTC. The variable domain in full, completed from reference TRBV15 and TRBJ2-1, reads DAMVIQNPRYQVTQFGKPVTLSCSQTLNHNVMYWYQQKSSQAPKLLFHYYDKDFNNEADTPDNFQSRRPNTSFCFLDIRSPGLGDTAMYLCATSRGGGGVEQFFGPGTRLTVL.